The clone carrying this T cell receptor beta chain was seen once. Clones were read by immunoSEQ multiplex PCR, and TCRdb kept only the in-frame ones, dropping some. Among approximately 300,000 clones, roughly 90% were seen once, and the ten largest hold less than 20%. Which cohort a participant joined came from the clinical history participants gave. Donors in Cohort 3 who had recovered were those with two negative PCRs, healthcare professional clearance, or resolution of their symptoms. This sample was included in a study of blood T cell repertoires in COVID-19. Study-wide background: The study drew acute and convalescent COVID-19 samples from the United States, Italy and Spain.

The junction had 7 bases not matched to a gene; V was cut back by 4 bases and J by 3 bases. CDR3 length equals 14 residues. Germline V gene sequence: CDR1 SGHRS, CDR2 YFSETQ. This TCR was sampled from a woman aged 25 to 45 who had recovered from COVID-19. The material sequenced was PBMCs or T cells enriched from blood (not recorded which). The V call is TRBV5-1, the J call TRBJ2-7, with TRBD1 matching over 7 bases. The CDR3 here is CASSRPGTDYEQYF. DNA for the CDR3: TGCGCCAGCAGCAGGCCCGGGACAGACTACGAGCAGTACTTC.